The sequence of this T cell receptor (beta chain) was determined in a study of cytomegalovirus exposure and HLA in healthy donors. Study-wide points: Cytomegalovirus-associated TCR beta chains were listed, numbering some 150.

Germline CDR1 MGHRA, CDR2 YSYEKL. The CDR3 has 13 amino acids. V was pared by 1 base and J by 7 bases, with 10 bases between. This clone was detected a few times. Its antigen is still unknown. PCR primers comprised 60 Vbeta and 13 Jbeta primers. The table came from immunoSEQ multiplex PCR; TCRdb's copy has only in-frame clones and leaves some out. The data contain around 170,000 clones, 81% of them seen just once; the ten biggest clones take up 3% to 4%. This clonotype was obtained from a man aged 45 to 65 in good health and CMV-seronegative. The chain links TRBV4-1 to TRBJ1-2; D may be TRBD1 (6 bases). The specimen sequenced was PBMCs. CDR3 DNA: TGCGCCAGCAGCCAAGGGGGGGGCAGTGGCTACACCTTC. Its protein product is CASSQGGGSGYTF.